These 19 T cell receptor beta chains were sequenced from one sample in a study of blood T cells in healthy people across ages. Primed by a sample-barcoded 5' primer and a J-beta primer mix, a second PCR proceeded for about 6 to 11 cycles. TCRdb reprocessed the 5' RACE reads with MiXCR, giving one entry per CDR3 protein. Of about 1.5 million distinct CDR3 sequences in the sample, around two fifths were seen once. Sequencing was done on a sample of blood. These receptors were obtained from a woman aged 18-30 years in good health.

This clonotype was seen more than once but under ten times. V is TRBV12-5 and J is TRBJ2-3; TRBD1 matches 7 bases. CDR1 LGHNT and CDR2 FRNRAP come from the germline V gene. CDR3 length: 16 residues. V lost 5 bases to trimming and J lost 0 bases; unmatched junction nucleotides: 8. The CDR3 reads CASGLRQGTSTDTQYF. The CDR3 bases are TGTGCTAGTGGTCTACGACAGGGCACTAGCACAGATACGCAGTATTTT.

This chain joins TRBV28 and TRBJ2-7, with 8 bases aligning to TRBD1. CDR1 is MDHEN, CDR2 SYDVKM, per germline. This CDR3 has 14 residues. With V trimmed by 6 bases and J by 2 bases, 6 bases remained unmatched. CDR3 protein: CASSTGGRPYEQYF. The CDR3, as DNA: TGTGCCAGCAGCACAGGGGGTCGACCCTACGAGCAGTACTTC.

This clonotype was seen more than once but under ten times. The chain combines TRBV4-1 with TRBJ2-5; D call uncertain. Between the trimmed V and J ends, which lost 4 bases and 4 bases, there was a span of 13 bases. The CDR3 extends over 14 amino acids. Germline assignment: CDR1 MGHRA and CDR2 YSYEKL. The CDR3 coding sequence is TGCGCCAGCAGCCCCCGGGCCCCCTCAGAGACCCAGTACTTC. Its translation: CASSPRAPSETQYF.

This chain joins TRBV18 and TRBJ2-1, with a weak D call TRBD2 (5 bases). The germline V gene has CDR1 KGHSH and CDR2 LQKENI. Trimming removed 5 bases from V and 8 bases from J, with 10 bases in between. The CDR3 runs 12 residues. The CDR3 loop is CASSWGDDEQFF. The CDR3 DNA reads as TGTGCCAGCTCATGGGGAGACGATGAGCAGTTCTTC.

With regard to this clonotype: A junction boundary mismatches the germline segment, possibly from a read error. The chain couples TRBV11-2 to TRBJ1-2, with 8 nucleotides matching TRBD1. Germline assignment: CDR1 SGHAT and CDR2 FQNNGV. CDR3 length: 15 residues. In nucleotides, the CDR3 is TGTGCCAGCAGCGCCGACAGGGGCGGTGGCTATGGCTACATCTTC. It codes for CASSADRGGGYGYIF.

The chain couples TRBV18 to TRBJ2-7; 12 bases match TRBD2. The CDR3 runs 15 residues. J was trimmed by 5 bases and V by 3 bases; bases with no gene match: 5. The germline V gene has CDR1 KGHSH and CDR2 LQKENI. This chain's CDR3 is CASSPRLAGEDEQYF. In DNA, the CDR3 is TGTGCCAGCTCACCGCGACTAGCGGGAGAGGACGAGCAGTACTTC.

The chain carries TRBV6-6 and TRBJ2-5; TRBD2 might be the D (6 bases). CDR1 MNHNY and CDR2 SVGAGI come from the germline V gene (reference sequence). Trimming removed 7 bases at V and 11 bases at J, with 23 bases between. CDR3 size: 14 residues. The CDR3 here is CASIAVSGANEQYF. CDR3 sequence (DNA): TGTGCCAGCATAGCGGTATCGGGAGCCAATGAGCAGTACTTC.

This rearrangement joins TRBV27 to TRBJ2-1, with 7 bases lining up with TRBD2. Germline V gene sequence: CDR1 MNHEY, CDR2 SMNVEV (reference sequence). The CDR3 runs to 16 residues. V was pared by 2 bases and J by 8 bases, with 12 bases of the junction left unmatched. The CDR3 reads CASSLVGLAAAHEQFF. CDR3 nucleotides: TGTGCCAGCAGTTTAGTTGGGCTAGCGGCAGCACATGAGCAGTTCTTC.

The sample holds one count of this clonotype. Its ends do not fully match the called genes, so a read error is possible. V usage is TRBV18 and J usage is TRBJ2-5, with 7 bases fitting TRBD2. With the DNA end fitting TRBJ2-7 better, the J assignment may be wrong. The germline V gene encodes CDR1 KGHSH and CDR2 LQKENI. The CDR3 has 14 amino acids. The CDR3 nucleotides read TGTGCCAGCTCGCCACCGGGACTAACCTGCGAGCAGTACTTC. Translating it yields CASSPPGLTCEQYF.

The chain employs TRBV12-3 or TRBV12-4 and TRBJ2-6; TRBD2 matches 11 bases. The CDR3 consists of 18 residues. The V and J ends lost 6 bases and 1 base, in that order; junction bases with no gene match: 8. CDR3 bases: TGTGCCAGCAGCCGTAGCGGGGGGGCAACTTCTGGGGCCAACGTCCTGACTTTC. Translated: CASSRSGGATSGANVLTF.

This clonotype has more than one count but fewer than ten. V and J are TRBV11-2 and TRBJ2-2; D uncertain. The CDR3 spans 18 residues. Germline V lookup: CDR1 SGHAT, CDR2 FQNNGV. With 5 bases removed from V and 0 bases from J, the gap between germline ends came to 19 bases. In DNA form, the CDR3 reads TGTGCCAGCAGCCAAACCCGGGCGCCAACCGCGAACACCGGGGAGCTGTTTTTT. Translating it yields CASSQTRAPTANTGELFF.

In regard to this clonotype: A junction boundary mismatches the germline segment, possibly from a read error. The chain uses TRBV12-3 or TRBV12-4 and TRBJ2-1; D gene ambiguous. CDR3 length: 10 amino acids. In nucleotides, the CDR3 is TGTGCCAGCAGTTTACGAGTCCTTTCTTGG. This sequence encodes CASSLRVLSW.

The sample holds a few counts of this clonotype. The V and J genes are TRBV28 and TRBJ2-1; tentatively, D is TRBD2 (5 bases). The CDR3 contains 15 residues. The V end lost 4 bases, the J end lost 7 bases, and 17 bases lay between the germline ends. CDR1 is MDHEN, CDR2 SYDVKM, per germline. The CDR3 loop reads CASSSLRTGWNEQFF. CDR3 sequence (DNA): TGTGCCAGCAGTTCCCTCAGAACGGGGTGGAATGAGCAGTTCTTC.

This clonotype occurred a few times. The chain uses TRBV3-1 and TRBJ2-7, with D tentatively TRBD1 (5 bases). Germline CDR1 is LGHDT and CDR2 is YNNKEL (reference sequence). Trimming took off 2 bases at V and 1 base at J, with 12 bases between the two ends. This CDR3 spans 15 amino acids. CDR3 DNA: TGTGCCAGCAGCCAACTGGACACGATATCCTACGAGCAGTACTTC. This codes for CASSQLDTISYEQYF.

This sequence joins TRBV5-1 and TRBJ1-3; D is ambiguous. Trimming cost V 1 base and J 4 bases, with 9 bases left between them. Germline loops: CDR1 SGHRS, CDR2 YFSETQ. The CDR3 is 14 amino acids. The CDR3 reads CASSLTGIGNTIYF. CDR3 coding DNA: TGCGCCAGCAGCTTGACGGGGATCGGAAACACCATATATTTT.

The chain uses TRBV4-1 and TRBJ1-6; no reliable D call. Trimming removed 2 bases at V and 8 bases at J, with 16 bases between. From germline, CDR1 is MGHRA and CDR2 YSYEKL. The CDR3 is made up of 16 amino acids. Here the CDR3 reads CASSQSRSASDSPLHF. CDR3 nucleotide sequence: TGCGCCAGCAGCCAAAGCAGGTCAGCCTCTGATTCACCCCTCCACTTT.

This clonotype occurred a few times. V gene TRBV27 combines with J gene TRBJ2-3, with D unclear. V dropped 2 bases and J dropped 6 bases, with 12 bases sitting between them. The CDR3 has 14 residues. Germline V CDR1 and CDR2: MNHEY, SMNVEV (reference sequence). The CDR3 sequence: CASSLSPVADTQYF. CDR3 sequence (DNA): TGTGCCAGCAGTTTAAGTCCAGTCGCCGATACGCAGTATTTT.

This chain joins TRBV28 and TRBJ1-3, with D possibly matching TRBD1 (5 bases). Germline lookup yields CDR1 MDHEN and CDR2 SYDVKM. The V end lost 6 bases, the J end lost 0 bases, and 15 bases lay between the germline ends. This CDR3 is built from 16 residues. The CDR3, as DNA: TGTGCCAGCAGCCCTGCCGGGACCATCTCTGGAAACACCATATATTTT. The encoded protein is CASSPAGTISGNTIYF.

The gene calls are TRBV7-9 and TRBJ2-1; TRBD2 agrees at 10 bases. CDR3 size: 20 residues. Germline CDR1 and CDR2: SEHNR and FQNEAQ (reference sequence). V shed 3 bases, J shed 0 bases, and the junction held 14 bases outside the gene matches. The CDR3 reads CASSFPRSGRVQSSYNEQFF. Here the CDR3 DNA reads TGTGCCAGCAGCTTCCCGAGAAGCGGGAGGGTGCAAAGCTCCTACAATGAGCAGTTCTTC. Together with reference TRBV7-9 and TRBJ2-1, the CDR3 gives the full variable domain: DTGVSQNPRHKITKRGQNVTFRCDPISEHNRLYWYRQTLGQGPEFLTYFQNEAQLEKSRLLSDRFSAERPKGSFSTLEIQRTEQGDSAMYLCASSFPRSGRVQSSYNEQFFGPGTRLTVL.